This T cell receptor beta chain was sequenced for a study of long-term antiretroviral therapy in people with HIV. The CDR3 extends over 17 amino acids. Trimming removed 5 bases at V and 5 bases at J, with 24 bases between. Germline V gene lookup returns CDR1 ENHRY and CDR2 SYGVKD. In regard to this clone: The antigen is undetermined.

Regarding the study as a whole: Clones that had undergone expansion before ART dominated the repertoire at all time points. There were no data on ART adherence, viral resistance or therapy changes, a gap that limits inferences about post-ART repertoire changes. HIV repertoires spanned tighter CDR3 length ranges than controls did.

Ahead of DNA extraction, samples held about 0.95-10 million cryopreserved PBMC each. Sequencing relied on immunoSEQ assay v3.0, run at survey level. Libraries were prepared by immunoSEQ multiplex PCR; TCRdb keeps only in-frame clonotypes and omits some of them. The repertoire includes some 31,000 clones, 95% of them detected once, and about 8% sits in the top ten. The gene calls are TRBV10-3 and TRBJ2-5; D is tentatively TRBD1 or TRBD2 (6 bases each). This material consisted of unsorted PBMCs, taken 5.3 years after starting antiretroviral therapy. The receptor comes from a man in his thirties or forties with HIV. CDR3 sequence (DNA): TGTGCCATCAGTCCGAAGGATGGGGGGCCCCTTATGGAGACCCAGTACTTC. Translated, it gives CAISPKDGGPLMETQYF.